This T cell receptor (beta chain) came from a study of cytotoxic CD8 clonotypes in ibrutinib-treated CLL. The length of the CDR3 is 13 residues. Germline V lookup: CDR1 MNHNY, CDR2 SVGAGI (reference sequence). V lost 5 bases, J lost 7 bases, and 9 bases lay in between. Assay: immunoSEQ multiplex PCR; the TCRdb copy retains only in-frame clones and omits some. This repertoire shows tens of thousands of clones, 69% found once; its top ten account for roughly 56%. The source was PBMCs, collected after 24 months of ibrutinib treatment. The J gene is TRBJ1-6, the V gene TRBV6-6, with D possibly being TRBD1 (6 bases). The receptor was isolated from a human donor with chronic lymphocytic leukemia. The CDR3 protein is CASSNGQNSPLHF. The CDR3, as DNA: TGTGCCAGCAGTAACGGACAGAATTCACCCCTCCACTTT.